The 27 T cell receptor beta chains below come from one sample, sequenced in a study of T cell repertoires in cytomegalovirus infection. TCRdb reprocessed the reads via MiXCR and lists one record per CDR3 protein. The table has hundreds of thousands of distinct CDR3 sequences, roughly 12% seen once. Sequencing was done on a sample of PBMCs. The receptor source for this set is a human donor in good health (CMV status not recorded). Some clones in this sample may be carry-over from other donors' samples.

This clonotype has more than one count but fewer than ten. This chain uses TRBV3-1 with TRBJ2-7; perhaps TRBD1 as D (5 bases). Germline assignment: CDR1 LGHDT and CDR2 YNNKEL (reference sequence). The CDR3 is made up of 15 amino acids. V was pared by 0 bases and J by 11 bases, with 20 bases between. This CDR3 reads CASSQERWDIRGEYF. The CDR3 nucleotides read TGTGCCAGCAGCCAAGAAAGGTGGGATATTAGGGGCGAGTACTTC.

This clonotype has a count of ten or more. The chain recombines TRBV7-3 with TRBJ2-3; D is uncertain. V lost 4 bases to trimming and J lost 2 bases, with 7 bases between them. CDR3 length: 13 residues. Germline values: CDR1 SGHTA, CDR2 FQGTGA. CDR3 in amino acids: CASSSQYTDTQYF. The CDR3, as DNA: TGTGCCAGCAGCTCACAGTACACAGATACGCAGTATTTT.

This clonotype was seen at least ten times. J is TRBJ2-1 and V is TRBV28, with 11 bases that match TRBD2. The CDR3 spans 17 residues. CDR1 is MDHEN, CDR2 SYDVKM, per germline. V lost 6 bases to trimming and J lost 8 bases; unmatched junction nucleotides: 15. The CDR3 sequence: CASSSPRLAGPGDEQFF. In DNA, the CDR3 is TGTGCCAGCAGCTCCCCCCGACTAGCGGGACCTGGGGATGAGCAGTTCTTC. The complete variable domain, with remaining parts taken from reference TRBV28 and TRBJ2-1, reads DVKVTQSSRYLVKRTGEKVFLECVQDMDHENMFWYRQDPGLGLRLIYFSYDVKMKEKGDIPEGYSVSREKKERFSLILESASTNQTSMYLCASSSPRLAGPGDEQFFGPGTRLTVL.

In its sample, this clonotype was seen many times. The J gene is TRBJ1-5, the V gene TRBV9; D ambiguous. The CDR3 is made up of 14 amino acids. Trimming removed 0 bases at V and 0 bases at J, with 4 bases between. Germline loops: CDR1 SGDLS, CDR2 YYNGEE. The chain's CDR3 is CASSVGGSNQPQHF. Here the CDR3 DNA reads TGTGCCAGCAGCGTAGGTGGTAGCAATCAGCCCCAGCATTTT.

The CDR3 loop is CAISEDGSYGYTF. The DNA of the CDR3 is TGTGCCATCAGTGAGGACGGCAGCTATGGCTACACCTTC. The chain couples TRBV10-3 to TRBJ1-2; no clear D gene. The CDR3 covers 13 residues. V was cut by 2 bases and J by 4 bases, with 8 bases left in between. Germline values: CDR1 ENHRY, CDR2 SYGVKD.

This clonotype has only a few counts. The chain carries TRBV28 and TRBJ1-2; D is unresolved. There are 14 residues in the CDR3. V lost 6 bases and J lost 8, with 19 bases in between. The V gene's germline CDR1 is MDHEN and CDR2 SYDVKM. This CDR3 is CASSDPGIGWGYTF. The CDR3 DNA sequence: TGTGCCAGCAGCGACCCAGGAATAGGGTGGGGCTACACCTTC.

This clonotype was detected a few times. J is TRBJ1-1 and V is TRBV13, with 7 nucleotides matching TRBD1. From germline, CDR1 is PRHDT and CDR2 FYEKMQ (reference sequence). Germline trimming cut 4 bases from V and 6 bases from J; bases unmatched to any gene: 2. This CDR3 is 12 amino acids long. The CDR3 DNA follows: TGTGCCAGCAGCTCGACAGGGCCTGAAGCTTTCTTT. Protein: CASSSTGPEAFF.

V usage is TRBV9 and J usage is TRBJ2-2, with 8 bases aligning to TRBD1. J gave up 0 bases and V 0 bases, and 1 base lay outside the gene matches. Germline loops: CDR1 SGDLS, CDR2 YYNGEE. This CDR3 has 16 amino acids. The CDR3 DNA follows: TGTGCCAGCAGCGTAGAACAGGGGGCGAACACCGGGGAGCTGTTTTTT. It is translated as CASSVEQGANTGELFF.

The CDR3 reads CATQPSTDWREIGGELFF. The CDR3 DNA sequence: TGTGCCACCCAACCCTCGACAGACTGGCGGGAGATTGGCGGGGAGCTGTTTTTT. The chain recombines TRBV2 with TRBJ2-2; 7 bases fit TRBD2. V shed 10 bases and J 7 bases; nucleotides not matched to a gene: 24. The length of the CDR3 is 18 residues. Germline V lookup: CDR1 SNHLY, CDR2 FYNNEI. Supplemented by reference TRBV2 and TRBJ2-2, the full variable domain reads EPEVTQTPSHQVTQMGQEVILRCVPISNHLYFYWYRQILGQKVEFLVSFYNNEISEKSEIFDDQFSVERPDGSNFTLKIRSTKLEDSAMYFCATQPSTDWREIGGELFFGEGSRLTVL.

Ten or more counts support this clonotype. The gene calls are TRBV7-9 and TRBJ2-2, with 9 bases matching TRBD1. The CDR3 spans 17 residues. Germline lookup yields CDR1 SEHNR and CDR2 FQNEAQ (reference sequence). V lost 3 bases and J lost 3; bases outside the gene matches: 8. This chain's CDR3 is CASSFLRQGEDTGELFF. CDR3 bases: TGTGCCAGCAGCTTCCTAAGACAGGGGGAGGACACCGGGGAGCTGTTTTTT.

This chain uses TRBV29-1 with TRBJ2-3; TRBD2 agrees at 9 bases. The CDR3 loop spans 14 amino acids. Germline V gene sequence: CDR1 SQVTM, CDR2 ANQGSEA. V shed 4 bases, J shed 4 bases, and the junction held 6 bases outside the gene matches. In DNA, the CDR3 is TGCAGCGTTGGTCCTAGCGGGACTGCAGATACGCAGTATTTT. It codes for CSVGPSGTADTQYF.

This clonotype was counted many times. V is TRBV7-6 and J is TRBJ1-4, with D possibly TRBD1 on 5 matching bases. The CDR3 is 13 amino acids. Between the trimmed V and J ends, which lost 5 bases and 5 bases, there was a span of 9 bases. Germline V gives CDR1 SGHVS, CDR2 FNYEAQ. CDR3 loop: CASSIPGNEKLFF. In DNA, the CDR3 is TGTGCCAGCAGCATTCCAGGGAATGAAAAACTGTTTTTT.

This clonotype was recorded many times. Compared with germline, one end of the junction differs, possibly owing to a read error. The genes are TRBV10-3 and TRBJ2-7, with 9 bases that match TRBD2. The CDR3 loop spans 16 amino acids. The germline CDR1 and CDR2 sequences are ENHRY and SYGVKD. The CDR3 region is CAIRESTTSGPYEQYF. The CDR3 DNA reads TGTGCCATCAGGGAGTCGACAACTAGCGGGCCCTACGAGCAGTACTTC.

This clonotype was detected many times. The CDR3 nucleotides are TGTGCCAGCAGTTACGGTGGGGGCCGCTATAATTCACCCCTCCACTTT. Protein product: CASSYGGGRYNSPLHF. This chain joins TRBV6-5 and TRBJ1-6, with D maybe TRBD1 (6 bases). The CDR3 spans 16 residues. Trimming pared 2 bases from V and 3 bases from J, leaving 11 bases between. The germline CDR1 and CDR2 sequences are MNHEY and SVGAGI.

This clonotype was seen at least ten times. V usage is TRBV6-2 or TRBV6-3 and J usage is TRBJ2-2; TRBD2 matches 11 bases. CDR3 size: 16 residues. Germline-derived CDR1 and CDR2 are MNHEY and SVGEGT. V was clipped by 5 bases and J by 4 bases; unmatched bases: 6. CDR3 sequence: CASSTGTSGGTGELFF. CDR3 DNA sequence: TGTGCCAGCAGTACCGGGACTAGCGGAGGCACCGGGGAGCTGTTTTTT.

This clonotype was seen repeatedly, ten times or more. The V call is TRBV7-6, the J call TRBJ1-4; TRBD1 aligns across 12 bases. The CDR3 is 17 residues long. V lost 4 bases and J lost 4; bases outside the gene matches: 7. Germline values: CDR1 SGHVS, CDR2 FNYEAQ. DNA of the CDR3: TGTGCCAGCAGCTCGTCCCGGGACAGGGGGCATAATGAAAAACTGTTTTTT. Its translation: CASSSSRDRGHNEKLFF.

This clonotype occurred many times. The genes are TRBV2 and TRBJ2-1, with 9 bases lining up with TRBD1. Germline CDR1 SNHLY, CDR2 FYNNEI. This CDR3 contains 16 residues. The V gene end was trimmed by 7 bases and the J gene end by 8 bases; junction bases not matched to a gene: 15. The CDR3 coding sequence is TGTGCCAGCACGTCCCTCGGGGGACAGGGTATCGATGAGCAGTTCTTC. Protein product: CASTSLGGQGIDEQFF.

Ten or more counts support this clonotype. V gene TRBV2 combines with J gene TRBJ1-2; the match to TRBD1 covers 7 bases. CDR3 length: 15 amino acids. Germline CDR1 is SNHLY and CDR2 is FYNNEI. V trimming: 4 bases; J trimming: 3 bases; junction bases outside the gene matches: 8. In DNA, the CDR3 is TGTGCCAGCAGTGTACCCACAGGGGAGGACTATGGCTACACCTTC. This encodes CASSVPTGEDYGYTF.

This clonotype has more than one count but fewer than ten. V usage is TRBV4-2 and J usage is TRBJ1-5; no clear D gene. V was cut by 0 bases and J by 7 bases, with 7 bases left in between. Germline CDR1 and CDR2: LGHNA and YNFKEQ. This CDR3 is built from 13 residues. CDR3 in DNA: TGTGCCAGCAGCCAAGATACCGTCCAGCCCCAGCATTTT. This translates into CASSQDTVQPQHF.

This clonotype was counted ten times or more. In DNA, the CDR3 is TGCGCCAGCAGCCTGGCCGGACAGTTTCTAATGGAGCAGTACTTC. This translates into CASSLAGQFLMEQYF. J is TRBJ2-7 and V is TRBV5-1, with D possibly TRBD1 on 6 matching bases. The CDR3 contains 15 residues. Trimming shortened V by 4 bases and J by 7 bases, and 21 bases separated the two germline ends. Germline V gene sequence: CDR1 SGHRS, CDR2 YFSETQ.

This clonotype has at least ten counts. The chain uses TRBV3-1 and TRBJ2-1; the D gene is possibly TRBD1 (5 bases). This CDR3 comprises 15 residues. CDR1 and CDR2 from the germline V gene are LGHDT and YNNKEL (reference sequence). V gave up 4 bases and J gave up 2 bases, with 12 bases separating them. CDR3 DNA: TGTGCCAGCAGCCCCAGGGTAGGGGCCTACAATGAGCAGTTCTTC. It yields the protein CASSPRVGAYNEQFF.

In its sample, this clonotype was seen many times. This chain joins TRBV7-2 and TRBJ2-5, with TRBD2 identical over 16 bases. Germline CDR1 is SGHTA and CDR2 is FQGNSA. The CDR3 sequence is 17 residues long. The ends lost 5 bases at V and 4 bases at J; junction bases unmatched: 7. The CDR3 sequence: CASSRGLAGGLGETQYF. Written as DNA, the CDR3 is TGTGCCAGCAGCCGGGGACTAGCGGGGGGGTTGGGAGAGACCCAGTACTTC.

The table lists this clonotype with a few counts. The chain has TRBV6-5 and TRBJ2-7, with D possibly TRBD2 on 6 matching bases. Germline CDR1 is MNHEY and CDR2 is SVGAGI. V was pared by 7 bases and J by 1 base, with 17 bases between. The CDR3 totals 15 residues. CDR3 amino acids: CASNGQRGGSYEQYF. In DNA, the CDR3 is TGTGCCAGCAATGGTCAAAGGGGAGGATCCTACGAGCAGTACTTC.

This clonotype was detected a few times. CDR3 bases: TGTGCCAGCAGTTTAAAGGGTGTTTATGGCTACACCTTC. It translates to CASSLKGVYGYTF. This chain connects TRBV27 to TRBJ1-2, with unresolved D. The CDR3 sequence is 13 residues long. Germline V gene lookup returns CDR1 MNHEY and CDR2 SMNVEV (reference sequence). The V and J ends lost 2 bases and 5 bases respectively, with 9 bases between them.

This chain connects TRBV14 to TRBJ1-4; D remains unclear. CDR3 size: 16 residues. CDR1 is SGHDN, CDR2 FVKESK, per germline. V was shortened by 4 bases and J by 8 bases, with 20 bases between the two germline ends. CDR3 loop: CASSRRASGSPEKLFF. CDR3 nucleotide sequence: TGTGCCAGCAGCCGAAGGGCCTCCGGGAGCCCGGAAAAACTGTTTTTT.

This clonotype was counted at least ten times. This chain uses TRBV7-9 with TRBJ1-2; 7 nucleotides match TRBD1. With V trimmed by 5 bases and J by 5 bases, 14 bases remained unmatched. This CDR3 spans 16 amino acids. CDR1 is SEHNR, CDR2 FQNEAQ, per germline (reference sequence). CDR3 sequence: CASSLWRQGGGYGYTF. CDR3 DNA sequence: TGTGCCAGCAGCCTCTGGAGACAGGGAGGAGGGTATGGCTACACCTTC.

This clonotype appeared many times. The CDR3 here is CASSPATRASTWMNTEAFF. The CDR3 DNA reads TGTGCCAGCAGTCCCGCAACCAGGGCTTCTACCTGGATGAACACTGAAGCTTTCTTT. This chain connects TRBV12-3 or TRBV12-4 to TRBJ1-1; D is perhaps TRBD1 (5 bases). Between the trimmed V and J ends, which lost 5 bases and 0 bases, there was a span of 25 bases. This CDR3 has 19 amino acids.